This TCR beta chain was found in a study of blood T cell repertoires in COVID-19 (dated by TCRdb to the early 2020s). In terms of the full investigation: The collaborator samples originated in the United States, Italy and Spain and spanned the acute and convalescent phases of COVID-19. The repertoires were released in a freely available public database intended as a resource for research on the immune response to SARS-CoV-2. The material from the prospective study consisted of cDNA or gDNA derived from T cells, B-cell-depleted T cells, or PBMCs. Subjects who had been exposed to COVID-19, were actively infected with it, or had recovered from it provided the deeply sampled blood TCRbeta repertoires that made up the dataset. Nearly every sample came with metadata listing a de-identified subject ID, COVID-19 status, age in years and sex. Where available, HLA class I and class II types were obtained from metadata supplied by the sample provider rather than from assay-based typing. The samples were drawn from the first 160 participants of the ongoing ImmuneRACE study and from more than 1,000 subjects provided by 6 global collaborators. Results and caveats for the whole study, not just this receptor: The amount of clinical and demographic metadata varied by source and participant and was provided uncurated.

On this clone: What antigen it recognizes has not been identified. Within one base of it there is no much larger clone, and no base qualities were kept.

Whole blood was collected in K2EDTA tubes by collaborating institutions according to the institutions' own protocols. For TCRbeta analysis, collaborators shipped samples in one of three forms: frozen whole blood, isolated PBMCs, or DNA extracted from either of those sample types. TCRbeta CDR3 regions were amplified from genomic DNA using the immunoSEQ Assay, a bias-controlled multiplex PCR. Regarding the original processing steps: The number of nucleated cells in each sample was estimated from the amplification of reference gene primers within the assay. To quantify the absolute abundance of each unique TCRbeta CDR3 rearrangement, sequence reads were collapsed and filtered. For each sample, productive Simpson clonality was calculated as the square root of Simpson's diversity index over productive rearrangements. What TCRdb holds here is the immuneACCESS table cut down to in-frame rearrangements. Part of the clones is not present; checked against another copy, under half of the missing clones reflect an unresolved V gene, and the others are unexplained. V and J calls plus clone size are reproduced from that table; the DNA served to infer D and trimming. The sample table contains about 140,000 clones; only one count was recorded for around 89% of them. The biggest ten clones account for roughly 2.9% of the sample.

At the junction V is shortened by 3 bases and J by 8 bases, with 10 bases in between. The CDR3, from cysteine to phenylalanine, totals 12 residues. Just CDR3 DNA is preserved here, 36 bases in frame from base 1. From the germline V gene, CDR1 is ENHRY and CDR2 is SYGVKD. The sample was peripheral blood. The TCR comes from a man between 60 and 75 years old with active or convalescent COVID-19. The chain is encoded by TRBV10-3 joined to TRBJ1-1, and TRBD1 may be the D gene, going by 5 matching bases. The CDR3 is CAISDHDREAFF. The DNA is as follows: TGTGCCATCAGTGACCATGACAGAGAAGCTTTCTTT.